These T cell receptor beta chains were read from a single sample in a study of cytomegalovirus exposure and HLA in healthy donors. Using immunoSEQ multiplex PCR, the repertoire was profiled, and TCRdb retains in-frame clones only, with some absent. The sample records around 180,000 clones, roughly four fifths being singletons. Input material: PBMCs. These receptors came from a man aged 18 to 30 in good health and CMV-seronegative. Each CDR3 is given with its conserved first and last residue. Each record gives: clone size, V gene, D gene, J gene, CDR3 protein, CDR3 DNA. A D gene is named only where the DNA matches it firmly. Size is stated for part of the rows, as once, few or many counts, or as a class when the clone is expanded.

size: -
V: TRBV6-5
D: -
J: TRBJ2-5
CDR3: CASSSPFGGIGETQYF
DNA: TGTGCCAGCAGTTCTCCCTTTGGGGGCATAGGGGAGACCCAGTACTTC

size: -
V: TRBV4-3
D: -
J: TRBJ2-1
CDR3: CASSQEWGDHNEQFF
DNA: TGCGCCAGCAGCCAAGAATGGGGAGACCACAATGAGCAGTTCTTC

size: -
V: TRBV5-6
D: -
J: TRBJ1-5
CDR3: CVSSLGGINQPQHF
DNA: TGTGTCAGCAGCCTTGGGGGGATCAATCAGCCCCAGCATTTT

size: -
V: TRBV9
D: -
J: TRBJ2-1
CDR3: CASSSTGTPIDEQFF
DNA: TGTGCCAGCAGTAGCACCGGGACTCCCATCGATGAGCAGTTCTTC

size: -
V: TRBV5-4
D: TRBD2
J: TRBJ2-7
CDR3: CASSVPTSGAPYEQYF
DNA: TGTGCCAGCAGCGTTCCAACTAGCGGAGCCCCCTACGAGCAGTACTTC

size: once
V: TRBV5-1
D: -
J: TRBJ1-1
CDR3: CASSFGSEAFF
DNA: TGCGCCAGCAGCTTCGGGAGTGAAGCTTTCTTT

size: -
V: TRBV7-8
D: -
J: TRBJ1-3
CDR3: CASSLEGGSGNTIYF
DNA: TGTGCCAGCAGCTTAGAAGGGGGTTCTGGAAACACCATATATTTT

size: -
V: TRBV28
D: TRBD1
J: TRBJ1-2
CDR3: CASSLLQGAGDGYTF
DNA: TGTGCCAGCAGTTTACTACAGGGGGCAGGGGATGGCTACACCTTC

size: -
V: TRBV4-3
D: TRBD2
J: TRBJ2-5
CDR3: CASSQQRGGGETQYF
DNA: TGCGCCAGCAGCCAGCAGCGGGGGGGCGGTGAGACCCAGTACTTC

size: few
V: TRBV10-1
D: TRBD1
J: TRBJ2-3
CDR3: CASSYTRDRGLDTQYF
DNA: TGCGCCAGCAGCTATACCCGGGACAGGGGGCTTGATACGCAGTATTTT

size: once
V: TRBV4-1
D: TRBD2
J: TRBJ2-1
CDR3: CASSQESSGSYNEQFF
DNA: TGCGCCAGCAGCCAAGAATCTAGCGGGAGCTACAATGAGCAGTTCTTC

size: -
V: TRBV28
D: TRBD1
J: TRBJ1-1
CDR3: CASSTHLPADREVNAEAFF
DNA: TGTGCCAGCAGCACCCACCTTCCCGCGGACAGGGAGGTTAACGCTGAAGCTTTCTTT

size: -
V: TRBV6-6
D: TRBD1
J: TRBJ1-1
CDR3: CASAGGAGTEAFF
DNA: TGTGCCAGCGCAGGGGGCGCGGGGACTGAAGCTTTCTTT

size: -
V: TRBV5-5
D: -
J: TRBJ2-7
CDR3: CASSLPPGTTMDYEQYF
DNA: TGTGCCAGCAGCTTGCCCCCCGGGACAACCATGGACTACGAGCAGTACTTC

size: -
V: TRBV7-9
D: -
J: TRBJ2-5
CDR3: CACMATQYF
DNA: TGTGCCTGCATGGCGACCCAGTACTTC

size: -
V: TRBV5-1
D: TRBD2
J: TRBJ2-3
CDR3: CASSPGGSGSTPDTQYF
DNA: TGCGCCAGCAGCCCAGGTGGTAGCGGGAGTACCCCAGATACGCAGTATTTT

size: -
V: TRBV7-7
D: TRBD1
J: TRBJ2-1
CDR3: CASSSLGQGFNEQFF
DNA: TGTGCTAGCAGCTCCCTGGGACAGGGGTTCAATGAGCAGTTCTTC

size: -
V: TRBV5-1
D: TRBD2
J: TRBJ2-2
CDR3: CASSLDPSGNVNTGELFF
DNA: TGCGCCAGCAGCTTGGATCCTAGCGGGAACGTGAACACCGGGGAGCTGTTTTTT

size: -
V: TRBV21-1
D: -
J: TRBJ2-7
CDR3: CASTGERKNSHRRLSEQYF
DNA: TGTGCCAGCACCGGGGAGAGGAAAAACTCCCACCGACGCCTCTCCGAGCAGTACTTC

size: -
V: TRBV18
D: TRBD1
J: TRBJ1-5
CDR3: CASSPTVPSTGHQPQHF
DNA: TGTGCCAGCTCACCCACGGTCCCATCGACAGGGCATCAGCCCCAGCATTTT

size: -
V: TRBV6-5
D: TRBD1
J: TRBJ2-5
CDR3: CASSQRDRRQETQYF
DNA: TGTGCCAGCAGCCAACGGGACAGGAGGCAAGAGACCCAGTACTTC